This T cell receptor beta chain was recorded in a study of blood T cell repertoires in COVID-19. About the research overall: Donors in the United States, Italy and Spain gave samples during acute or convalescent COVID-19.

Germline lookup yields CDR1 SGHRS and CDR2 YFSETQ. This CDR3 is built from 16 residues. V lost 0 bases to trimming and J lost 2 bases, with 13 bases between them. Here immunoSEQ multiplex PCR was the method, and the copy in TCRdb shows in-frame clones only, minus some. The sample consists of 80,000 to 100,000 clones, over 80% of them appearing once. This clonotype originated in a woman aged 80 or over with active or convalescent COVID-19. The gene calls are TRBV5-1 and TRBJ2-3, with D possibly TRBD2 on 5 matching bases. The sequencing input was peripheral blood. The CDR3 nucleotides read TGCGCCAGCAGCTTGGTGGCTGGGCGGGCCACAGATACGCAGTATTTT. Translation: CASSLVAGRATDTQYF.